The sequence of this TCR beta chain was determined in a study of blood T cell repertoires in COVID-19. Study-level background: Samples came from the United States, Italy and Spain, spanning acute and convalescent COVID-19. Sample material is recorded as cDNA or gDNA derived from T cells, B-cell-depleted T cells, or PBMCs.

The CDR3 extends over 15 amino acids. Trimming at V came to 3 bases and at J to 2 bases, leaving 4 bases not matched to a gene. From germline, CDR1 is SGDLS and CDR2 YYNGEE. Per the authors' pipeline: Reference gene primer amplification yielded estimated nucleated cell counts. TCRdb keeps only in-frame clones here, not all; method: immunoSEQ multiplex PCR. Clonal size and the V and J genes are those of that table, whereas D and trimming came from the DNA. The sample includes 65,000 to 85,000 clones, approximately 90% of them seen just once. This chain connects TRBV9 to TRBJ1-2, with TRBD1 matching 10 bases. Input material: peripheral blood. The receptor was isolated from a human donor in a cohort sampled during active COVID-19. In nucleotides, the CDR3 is TGTGCCAGCAGCGAGGGACAGGGGCCGAACTATGGCTACACCTTC. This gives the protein CASSEGQGPNYGYTF.